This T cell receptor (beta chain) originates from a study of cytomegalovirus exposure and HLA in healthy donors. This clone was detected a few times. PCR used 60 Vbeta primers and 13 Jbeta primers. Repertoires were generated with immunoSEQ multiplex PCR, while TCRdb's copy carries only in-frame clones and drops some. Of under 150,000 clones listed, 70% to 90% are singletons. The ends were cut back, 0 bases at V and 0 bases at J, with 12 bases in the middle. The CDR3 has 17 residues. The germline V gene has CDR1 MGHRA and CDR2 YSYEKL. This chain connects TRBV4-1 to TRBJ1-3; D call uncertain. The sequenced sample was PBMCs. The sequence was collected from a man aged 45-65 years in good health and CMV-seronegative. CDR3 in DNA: TGCGCCAGCAGCCAAGAAGGGTCTCGGGGCTCTGGAAACACCATATATTTT. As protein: CASSQEGSRGSGNTIYF.